Listed below are T cell receptor beta chains from one sample, sequenced in a study of T cells in Graves' hyperthyroidism and ophthalmopathy. TCRdb re-derived calls from the multiplex PCR reads in MiXCR, one entry per CDR3 protein. This sample has 600,000 or so distinct CDR3 sequences, with around 46% found just once. The sequencing sample was made of peripheral blood or thyroid tissue (not recorded which). The receptor source for this set is a woman under 30 with Graves' hyperthyroidism. The CDR3 runs from the conserved cysteine through the conserved F or W. The D gene is left open where the match is weak. Clone size is stated in some rows and not others, as once, few, many or a class when expanded.

D gene	V gene	CDR3 length	clone size	J gene	CDR3 DNA	CDR3 protein
TRBD1	TRBV5-1	14	few	TRBJ2-7	TGCGCCAGCAGATTTCGACAGGGTTCCTACGAGCAGTACTTC	CASRFRQGSYEQYF
-	TRBV20-1	15	-	TRBJ1-1	TGCAGTGCTAGAGATTATAGGGGGGTGAACACTGAAGCTTTCTTT	CSARDYRGVNTEAFF
-	TRBV7-6	14	many	TRBJ2-7	TGTGCCAGCAGCTTAGGGGCAGGACCCTACGAGCAGTACTTC	CASSLGAGPYEQYF
-	TRBV4-1	14	few	TRBJ2-5	TGCGCCAGCAGCCAAGAGGGGGGAGTAGAGACCCAGTACTTC	CASSQEGGVETQYF
-	TRBV6-5	16	few	TRBJ2-7	TGTGCCAGCAGTTACGATAGGGCAGGGAGGAGGGACGAGCAGTACTTC	CASSYDRAGRRDEQYF
TRBD1	TRBV10-3	15	many	TRBJ1-5	TGTGCCATCAGTACGACCGGACAGGGCGGACAGCCCCAGCATTTT	CAISTTGQGGQPQHF
-	TRBV7-9	15	-	TRBJ1-1	TGTGCCAGCAGCCCCCCTGCGCCAGGGAACACTGAAACTTTCTTT	CASSPPAPGNTETFF
-	TRBV25-1	14	-	TRBJ1-4	TGTGCCAGCAGATCGCGGCAGGGAAGCGAAAAACTGTTTTTT	CASRSRQGSEKLFF
-	TRBV2	15	-	TRBJ2-5	TGTGCCAGCAGTGTCCGACTGGGAGAAAGGGAGACCCAGTACTTC	CASSVRLGERETQYF
-	TRBV24-1	16	many	TRBJ1-2	TGTGCCACCAGTGATTTAGGTGCAGATGGGGGATATGGCTACACCTTC	CATSDLGADGGYGYTF
TRBD2	TRBV7-3	17	-	TRBJ2-7	TGTGCCAGCAGCCCGGATCATTTAGGACTAGCGGGAGGCGAGCAGTACTTC	CASSPDHLGLAGGEQYF
-	TRBV24-1	13	many	TRBJ1-1	TGTGCCACCAGTGATTTGATGAACACTGAAGCTTTCTTT	CATSDLMNTEAFF
-	TRBV29-1	13	many	TRBJ1-1	TGCAGCGTCCATAGCCTGGGGAGCACTGAAGCTTTCTTT	CSVHSLGSTEAFF
-	TRBV11-2	15	-	TRBJ2-7	TGTGCCAGCAGCCCCCAGCTTTTCCGGGGCAACGAGCAGTACTTC	CASSPQLFRGNEQYF
TRBD1	TRBV2	11	many	TRBJ1-2	TGTGCCAGCAGTGCTCAGGGGGCGGACACCTTC	CASSAQGADTF
-	TRBV19	16	-	TRBJ1-5	TGTGCCAGTAGTAGGGCAAAGGGGAGGCCCAGTCAGCCCCAGCATTTT	CASSRAKGRPSQPQHF
-	TRBV7-2	14	-	TRBJ2-7	TGTGCCAGCAGCTTAGAGCCAGGGGCAGACGAGCAGTACTTC	CASSLEPGADEQYF
-	TRBV2	14	few	TRBJ2-2	TGTGCCAGCAGTGACAGGCGGAGCACCGGGGAGCTGTTTTTT	CASSDRRSTGELFF
-	TRBV10-3	16	once	TRBJ1-1	TGTGCCAGCAGTTTTTACACGGAGGGGCGAGGCACTGAAGCTTTCTTT	CASSFYTEGRGTEAFF
-	TRBV7-6	15	few	TRBJ1-4	TGTGCCAGCAGCTTAGATGGGGGAACTAATGAAAAACTGTTTTTT	CASSLDGGTNEKLFF
-	TRBV7-3	12	few	TRBJ1-1	TGTGCCAGCTCACCACGCTGGACTGAAGCTTTCTTT	CASSPRWTEAFF
-	TRBV15	13	many	TRBJ1-5	TGTGCCACCAGCTACGGGGATTATCAGCCCCAGCATTTT	CATSYGDYQPQHF
-	TRBV20-1	14	-	TRBJ1-2	TGCAGTGCTAGAGATCCGGGATCCGTCCGCGGCTACACCTTC	CSARDPGSVRGYTF
TRBD2	TRBV6-5	15	-	TRBJ2-5	TGTGCCAGCAGTTCGGGCAAAGCGGGAGTAGAGACCCAGTACTTC	CASSSGKAGVETQYF
TRBD2	TRBV2	21	few	TRBJ2-7	TGTGCCAGCAGCTCCACGTCTACCGGGACTAGCGGGAGGGCGTCCTCCTACGAGCAGTACTTC	CASSSTSTGTSGRASSYEQYF
-	TRBV24-1	14	-	TRBJ1-2	TGTGCCACCAGTGATCGGGACACCTACTATGGCTACACCTTC	CATSDRDTYYGYTF
TRBD2	TRBV6-5	15	few	TRBJ2-7	TGTGCCAGCAGGGACGCTAGCGGGAGCTCCTACGAGCAGTACTTC	CASRDASGSSYEQYF
TRBD2	TRBV12-3/TRBV12-4	14	few	TRBJ2-7	TGTGCCAGCAGTTTGGTAGGGACTAGCGGAGAGCAGTACTTC	CASSLVGTSGEQYF
-	TRBV2	15	few	TRBJ1-1	TGTGCCAGCAGTGAAGTGCAGGGGATGAACACTGAAGCTTTCTTT	CASSEVQGMNTEAFF